This paragraph covers one TCR beta chain sequence. These data originate in a study of CD4+ T cells in melanoma. Looked up from germline, CDR1 is PRHDT and CDR2 is FYEKMQ (reference sequence). This CDR3 has 15 amino acids. Trimming cost V 5 bases and J 5 bases, with 18 bases left between them. Profiling relied on immunoSEQ multiplex PCR, and the TCRdb table lists in-frame clones only, not all of them. The table lists 55,000 or so clones, roughly two thirds of them singletons. The clonotype was recovered from a human donor with melanoma. The sequencing sample was made of tumor tissue. This sequence joins TRBV13 and TRBJ1-1, with D perhaps matching TRBD1 (6 bases). The CDR3 is CASSATGTPLTEAFF. The CDR3 DNA reads as TGTGCCAGCAGCGCCACCGGGACACCCTTAACTGAAGCTTTCTTT.